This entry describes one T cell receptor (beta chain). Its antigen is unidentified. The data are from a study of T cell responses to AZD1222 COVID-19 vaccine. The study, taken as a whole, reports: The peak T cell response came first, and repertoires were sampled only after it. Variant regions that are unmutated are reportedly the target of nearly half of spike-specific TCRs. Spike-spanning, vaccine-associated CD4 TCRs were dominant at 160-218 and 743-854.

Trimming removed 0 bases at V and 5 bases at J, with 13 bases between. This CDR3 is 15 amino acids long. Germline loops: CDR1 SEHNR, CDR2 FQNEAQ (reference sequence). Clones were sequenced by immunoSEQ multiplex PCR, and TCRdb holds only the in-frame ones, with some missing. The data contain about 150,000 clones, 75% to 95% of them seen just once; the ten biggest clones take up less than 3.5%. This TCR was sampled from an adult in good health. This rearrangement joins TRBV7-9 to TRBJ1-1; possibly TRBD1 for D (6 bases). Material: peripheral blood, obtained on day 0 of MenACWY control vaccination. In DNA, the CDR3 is TGTGCCAGCAGCTTAGCGCAGGGGCTAGGGACTGAAGCTTTCTTT. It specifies CASSLAQGLGTEAFF.